Listed below are T cell receptor beta chains from one sample, sequenced in a study of read filtering for tumor transcriptome and immune sequencing. Each CDR3 protein gets one entry after TCRdb re-called the reads with MiXCR. The data hold tens of thousands of distinct CDR3 sequences, with roughly 19% observed a single time. The sample comprised a population of CD138-negative cells sorted from bone marrow. These receptors were obtained from a donor at least 40 years old with multiple myeloma. The CDR3 runs from the conserved cysteine through the conserved F or W. D genes are given only for firm matches. For some rows the clone size is stated as once, few or many, or as a class when expanded; others skip it.

TRBJ2-5 | many | TRBD2 | TRBV3-1 | CASSHGLASETQYF | TGTGCCAGCAGCCATGGACTAGCGTCGGAGACCCAGTACTTC
TRBJ2-7 | few | TRBD2 | TRBV27 | CASKPRTTLAAYEQYF | TGTGCCAGCAAGCCCCGTACAACACTAGCGGCCTACGAGCAGTACTTC
TRBJ2-1 | many | - | TRBV5-1 | CASSLAGWDEQFF | TGCGCCAGCAGCTTGGCGGGGTGGGATGAGCAGTTCTTC
TRBJ1-2 | many | TRBD1 | TRBV30 | CAWTSGTGQNYGYTF | TGTGCCTGGACCTCCGGGACAGGACAAAACTATGGCTACACCTTC
TRBJ2-6 | many | TRBD1 | TRBV5-1 | CASSTGGGSGANVLTF | TGCGCCAGCTCTACAGGGGGCGGCTCTGGGGCCAACGTCCTGACTTTC
TRBJ1-5 | many | - | TRBV15 | CATSREGNSQPQHF | TGTGCCACCAGCAGAGAAGGAAATTCTCAGCCCCAGCATTTT
TRBJ1-1 | many | - | TRBV5-1 | CASSFRERTEAFF | TGCGCCAGCAGCTTCAGGGAACGCACTGAAGCTTTCTTT
TRBJ2-1 | many | TRBD1 | TRBV18 | CASSPGQGAYNEQFF | TGTGCCAGCTCACCGGGACAGGGGGCATACAATGAGCAGTTCTTC
TRBJ2-1 | many | TRBD2 | TRBV7-2 | CASSFSSGGLYNEQFF | TGTGCCAGCAGCTTTTCTAGCGGGGGGCTTTACAATGAGCAGTTCTTC
TRBJ1-4 | many | - | TRBV7-6 | CASSNDAGATNEKLFF | TGTGCCAGCAGCAACGACGCAGGGGCAACTAATGAAAAACTGTTTTTT
TRBJ2-1 | many | TRBD2 | TRBV9 | CASSSSGSRYNEQFF | TGTGCCAGCAGCTCCAGCGGGAGCCGCTACAATGAGCAGTTCTTC
TRBJ2-7 | many | TRBD1 | TRBV6-4 | CASSDSWTGSYEQYF | TGTGCCAGCAGTGACTCGTGGACAGGGTCCTACGAGCAGTACTTC
TRBJ2-3 | few | TRBD2 | TRBV9 | CASSVGLAGSSTDTQYF | TGTGCCAGCAGCGTAGGACTAGCGGGGTCCAGCACAGATACGCAGTATTTT
TRBJ2-1 | many | - | TRBV6-4 | CASSDLYNEQFF | TGTGCCAGCAGTGACCTGTACAATGAGCAGTTCTTC
TRBJ1-5 | few | - | TRBV6-2/TRBV6-3 | CASRQEQGFQPQHF | TGTGCCAGCAGGCAGGAGCAGGGGTTTCAGCCCCAGCATTTT
TRBJ2-3 | - | TRBD2 | TRBV5-1 | CASSLARVAGSMDTQYF | TGCGCCAGCAGCTTGGCCCGTGTAGCGGGGTCCATGGATACGCAGTATTTT
TRBJ2-2 | few | TRBD2 | TRBV6-5 | CASSRGTSSGTGELFF | TGTGCCAGCAGTAGAGGGACTAGTTCGGGCACCGGGGAGCTGTTTTTT
TRBJ2-1 | - | - | TRBV29-1 | CSLEVAYEQFF | TGCAGCCTTGAAGTCGCGTATGAGCAGTTCTTC
TRBJ2-2 | - | - | TRBV5-4 | CASGAGVNTGELFF | TGTGCCAGCGGAGCAGGGGTGAACACCGGGGAGCTGTTTTTT
TRBJ1-2 | - | - | TRBV3-1 | CASSHTDRSSYGYTF | TGTGCCAGCAGCCACACCGACAGGAGCTCTTATGGCTACACCTTC
TRBJ2-1 | many | TRBD2 | TRBV6-2/TRBV6-3 | CASKKREVYNEQFF | TGTGCCAGCAAAAAGCGGGAGGTCTACAATGAGCAGTTCTTC
TRBJ2-7 | many | - | TRBV20-1 | CSASVDEQYF | TGCAGTGCTAGTGTGGACGAGCAGTACTTC
TRBJ2-7 | many | TRBD2 | TRBV7-9 | CASSQRGRDTYEQYF | TGTGCCAGCAGCCAACGCGGGAGGGACACCTACGAGCAGTACTTC
TRBJ2-5 | many | - | TRBV20-1 | CSARDASNPQETQYF | TGCAGTGCTAGAGATGCTAGCAACCCCCAAGAGACCCAGTACTTC
TRBJ2-3 | - | - | TRBV19 | CASSIRRDWSTDTQYF | TGTGCCAGTAGTATACGCCGGGACTGGAGCACGGATACGCAGTATTTT
TRBJ2-1 | many | TRBD1 | TRBV29-1 | CSVGDRALSVNEQFF | TGCAGCGTTGGCGACAGGGCTTTATCCGTCAATGAGCAGTTCTTC
TRBJ1-3 | - | - | TRBV20-1 | CSAPGHKQGFGNAIYF | TGCAGTGCTCCCGGGCACAAACAGGGTTTTGGAAACGCCATATATTTT
TRBJ2-3 | few | - | TRBV7-2 | CASSPSPTPSSTDTQYF | TGTGCCAGCAGCCCAAGCCCGACTCCATCTAGCACAGATACGCAGTATTTT
TRBJ2-3 | many | TRBD1 | TRBV6-5 | CASEGQHTDTQYF | TGTGCCAGTGAGGGACAGCACACAGATACGCAGTATTTT
TRBJ1-1 | many | - | TRBV4-1 | CASSPNLGGTEAFF | TGCGCCAGCAGCCCAAACTTAGGGGGCACTGAAGCTTTCTTT
TRBJ1-2 | many | - | TRBV5-1 | CASSLGDLPIHYGYTF | TGCGCCAGCAGCCTGGGGGACCTACCCATACACTATGGCTACACCTTC
TRBJ1-5 | many | TRBD1 | TRBV19 | CASRTDREGQPQHF | TGTGCCAGTAGAACCGACAGGGAGGGTCAGCCCCAGCATTTT
TRBJ2-3 | many | TRBD1 | TRBV5-1 | CASSFGQGLDTQYF | TGCGCCAGCAGCTTCGGACAGGGGTTAGATACGCAGTATTTT
TRBJ2-1 | many | - | TRBV20-1 | CSARGGGQRDSYNEQFF | TGCAGTGCCCGCGGTGGGGGCCAAAGAGACTCCTACAATGAGCAGTTCTTC
TRBJ2-7 | many | - | TRBV12-3/TRBV12-4 | CASSFSGARSYEQYF | TGTGCCAGCAGTTTTAGTGGGGCCCGATCCTACGAGCAGTACTTC
TRBJ2-5 | many | - | TRBV7-8 | CASSLTNKQETQYF | TGTGCCAGCAGCTTGACAAACAAACAAGAGACCCAGTACTTC
TRBJ1-4 | - | TRBD1 | TRBV12-3/TRBV12-4 | CASTTGTGGYNEKLFF | TGTGCCAGCACAACCGGGACAGGGGGGTATAATGAAAAACTGTTTTTT
TRBJ1-1 | few | - | TRBV20-1 | CSAKRARGMGTEAFF | TGCAGTGCTAAAAGGGCCCGGGGAATGGGCACTGAAGCTTTCTTT
TRBJ1-5 | many | - | TRBV3-1 | CASSSGERGQPQHF | TGTGCCAGCAGTTCAGGGGAGCGCGGTCAGCCCCAGCATTTT
TRBJ2-5 | many | - | TRBV15 | CATSRNQETQYF | TGTGCCACCAGCAGGAACCAAGAGACCCAGTACTTC
TRBJ1-2 | many | - | TRBV11-2 | CASSLSRIDYGYTF | TGTGCCAGCAGCTTGTCGCGGATCGACTATGGCTACACCTTC